This TCR beta chain appears in the sequencing data of a study of blood T cells in healthy people across ages (dated by TCRdb to between 2014 and 2017). With respect to the entire study: In model experiments, template switching captured about one uniquely barcoded TCR beta cDNA molecule for every two T cells. Age-related changes in TCR beta repertoire diversity were measured in the study by deep sequencing normalized with unique cDNA molecular identifiers. Four age groups were formed from the donors: young (average approximately 15 years), middle-aged (approximately 40), aged (about 68) and long-lived (more than 75). To avoid experimental bias, donors of different ages were spread randomly across the sequencing lanes. Two additional independent replicas of 1 million unique cDNA reads from the same blood draw were analyzed for two donors (one aged 18 to 30 and one aged 80 or older).

The 39 donors, aged about 6 to 95 years, were systemically healthy Caucasian individuals from Russia. Approximately 10 milliliters of peripheral blood were collected from each donor into EDTA-treated Vacutainer tubes. Ficoll-Paque density-gradient centrifugation was used to isolate PBMCs, with at least 6.5 million obtained per sample. Total RNA, at least 5 micrograms per sample, was extracted from PBMCs with Trizol reagent. Naive CD45RAhigh/CD27high T cell percentages were measured by flow cytometry on a PBMC aliquot from every donor. Receptor amplification or capture employed 5' RACE. Data came from an Illumina HiSeq 2500. A second 7 to 11 cycle PCR used a sample-barcoded 5' primer and a J-beta primer mix. A template-switch 5' adaptor carrying 12 random nucleotides introduced a unique molecular identifier onto each TCR beta cDNA molecule. Each sample yielded at least 3 million CDR3-containing paired-end reads. All of the RNA was converted into first-strand cDNA using the Mint cDNA synthesis kit, with a TRBC-specific oligonucleotide serving as the primer. All cDNA was treated with uracil-DNA glycosylase and then went through a first 18-cycle PCR with the universal primers M1SS and BC2_uni_R. As for how the authors treated the data: For normalization, 1 million high-quality reads, each with a distinct molecular identifier, were randomly selected from each sample. Instead of being binned into consensus sequences, reads with shared molecular identifiers were discarded. MiTCR, run with a Q25 quality threshold and the strictest error-elimination algorithm, handled CDR3 identification, clonotype clustering and error correction. Lower-bound total TCR beta diversity was estimated with a nonparametric unseen species model using Euler transformation. TCRdb cleaned the public reads at Q25 with fastp, built clones with MiXCR and kept in-frame beta chains. A single entry per CDR3 protein holds the most common genes and DNA from its merged rows. The authors' filters were not applied to this entry. The sample has 800,000 or so distinct CDR3 sequences on record, about 47% of them singletons. About a sixth of the sample rests with the top ten.

From the germline V gene, CDR1 is SGHRS and CDR2 is YFSETQ. The CDR3 holds 16 amino acids from the cysteine to the phenylalanine. The CDR3 DNA has 48 bases and is translated from base 1. The germline V and J ends show losses of 4 bases and 5 bases respectively, and no gene match explains 9 bases of the junction. Details on this clonotype: It has no known antigen specificity. No much larger clone is present one base from it, and per-base qualities are unavailable.

Results and caveats for the whole study, not just this receptor: The long-lived group showed more naive CD4+ T cells, fewer expanded clones and increased TCR diversity than the aged group, suggesting age selection. Observed TCR beta diversity correlated strongly with the percentage of naive T cells measured by flow cytometry. Since profiling was done on bulk unsorted PBMCs, naive and antigen-experienced compartments could not be conclusively compared. As age increased, observed TCR beta diversity per million T cells dropped in a roughly linear way, and a significant reduction was already evident by age roughly 40. Because donor CMV infection status was unknown, age-related changes in expanded clonotypes were potentially confounded. Estimates of total diversity from one million sequenced T cells were regarded as lower bounds and underestimates.

The sequenced material came from blood. In this chain, TRBV5-1 is recombined with TRBJ1-2; a stretch of 12 junction bases matches TRBD1. This receptor was obtained from a man older than 75 in good health. The CDR3 region: CASSQWGTGGEYGYTF. In nucleotides, the sequence is TGCGCCAGCAGCCAATGGGGGACAGGGGGCGAATATGGCTACACCTTC.